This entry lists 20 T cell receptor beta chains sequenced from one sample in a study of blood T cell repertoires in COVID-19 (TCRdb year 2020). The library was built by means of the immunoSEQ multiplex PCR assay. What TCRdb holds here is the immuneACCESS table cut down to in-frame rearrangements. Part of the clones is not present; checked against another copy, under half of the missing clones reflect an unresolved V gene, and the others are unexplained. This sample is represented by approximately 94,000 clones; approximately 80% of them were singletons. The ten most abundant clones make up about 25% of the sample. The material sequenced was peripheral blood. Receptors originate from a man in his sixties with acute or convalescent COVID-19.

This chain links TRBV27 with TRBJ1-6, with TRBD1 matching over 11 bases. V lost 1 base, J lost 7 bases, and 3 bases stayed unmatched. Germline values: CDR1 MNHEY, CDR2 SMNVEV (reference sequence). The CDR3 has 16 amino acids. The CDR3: CASSLYRDRGNSPLHF. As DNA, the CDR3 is TGTGCCAGCAGTTTATATCGGGACAGGGGGAATTCACCCCTCCACTTT.

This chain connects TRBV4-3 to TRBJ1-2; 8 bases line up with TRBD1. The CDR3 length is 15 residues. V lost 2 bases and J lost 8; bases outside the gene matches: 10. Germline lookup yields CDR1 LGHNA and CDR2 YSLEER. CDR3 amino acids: CASSQTDRVPRGYTF. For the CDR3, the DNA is TGCGCCAGCAGCCAAACGGACAGGGTGCCCCGGGGCTACACCTTC.

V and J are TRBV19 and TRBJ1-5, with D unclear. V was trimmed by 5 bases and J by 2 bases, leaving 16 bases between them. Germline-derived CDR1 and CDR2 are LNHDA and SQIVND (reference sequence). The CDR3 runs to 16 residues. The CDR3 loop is CASSPPGPVRNQPQHF. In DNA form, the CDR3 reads TGTGCCAGTAGTCCTCCGGGTCCGGTCCGCAATCAGCCCCAGCATTTT.

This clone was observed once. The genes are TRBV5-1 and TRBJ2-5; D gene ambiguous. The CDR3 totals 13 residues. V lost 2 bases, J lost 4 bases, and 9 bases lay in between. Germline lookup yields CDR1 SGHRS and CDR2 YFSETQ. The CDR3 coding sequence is TGCGCCAGCAGCTTTGTGATCAGAGAGACCCAGTACTTC. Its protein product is CASSFVIRETQYF.

CDR3 residues: CAWREQGYTGELFF. For the CDR3, the DNA is TGTGCCTGGAGGGAACAGGGCTACACCGGGGAGCTGTTTTTT. This chain connects TRBV30 to TRBJ2-2, with D perhaps TRBD1 (6 bases). The CDR3 extends over 14 amino acids. From germline, CDR1 is GTSNPN and CDR2 SVGIG (reference sequence). With 3 bases removed from V and 3 bases from J, the gap between germline ends came to 11 bases.

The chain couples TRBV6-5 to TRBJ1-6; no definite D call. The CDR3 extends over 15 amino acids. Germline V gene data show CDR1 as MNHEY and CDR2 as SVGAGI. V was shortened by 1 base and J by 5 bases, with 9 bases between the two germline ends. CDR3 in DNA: TGTGCCAGCAGTTACTTCCGAAGCCATAATTCACCCCTCCACTTT. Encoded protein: CASSYFRSHNSPLHF.

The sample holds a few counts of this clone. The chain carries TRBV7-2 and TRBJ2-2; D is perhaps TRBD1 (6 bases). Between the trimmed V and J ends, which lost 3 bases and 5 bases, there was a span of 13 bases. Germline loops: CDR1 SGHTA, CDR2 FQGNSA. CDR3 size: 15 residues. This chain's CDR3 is CASSFDRSFTGELFF. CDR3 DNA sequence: TGTGCCAGCAGCTTTGACAGGAGCTTTACCGGGGAGCTGTTTTTT.

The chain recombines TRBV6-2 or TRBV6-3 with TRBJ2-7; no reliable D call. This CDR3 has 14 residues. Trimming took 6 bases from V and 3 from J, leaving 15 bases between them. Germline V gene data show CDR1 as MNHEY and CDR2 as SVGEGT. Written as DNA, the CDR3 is TGTGCCAGCAGCCCCCTCGCAGGCAACTACGAGCAGTACTTC. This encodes CASSPLAGNYEQYF.

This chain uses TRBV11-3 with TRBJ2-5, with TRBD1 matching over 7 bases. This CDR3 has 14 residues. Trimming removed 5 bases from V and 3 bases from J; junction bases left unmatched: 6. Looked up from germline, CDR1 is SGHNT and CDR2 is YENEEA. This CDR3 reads CASSAGTAKETQYF. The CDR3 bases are TGTGCCAGCAGCGCAGGGACAGCCAAAGAGACCCAGTACTTC.

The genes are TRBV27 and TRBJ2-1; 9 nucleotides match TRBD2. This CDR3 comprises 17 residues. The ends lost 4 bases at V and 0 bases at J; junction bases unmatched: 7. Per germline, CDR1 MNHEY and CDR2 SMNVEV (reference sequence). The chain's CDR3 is CASSSNSGGVSYNEQFF. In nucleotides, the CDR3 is TGTGCCAGCAGTTCAAATAGCGGGGGCGTCTCCTACAATGAGCAGTTCTTC.

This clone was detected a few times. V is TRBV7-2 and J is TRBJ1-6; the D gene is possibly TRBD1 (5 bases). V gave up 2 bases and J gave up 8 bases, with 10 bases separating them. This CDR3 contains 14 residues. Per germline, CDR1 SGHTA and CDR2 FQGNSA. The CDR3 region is CASSLLTDHSPLHF. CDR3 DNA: TGTGCCAGCAGCTTACTGACAGACCATTCACCCCTCCACTTT.

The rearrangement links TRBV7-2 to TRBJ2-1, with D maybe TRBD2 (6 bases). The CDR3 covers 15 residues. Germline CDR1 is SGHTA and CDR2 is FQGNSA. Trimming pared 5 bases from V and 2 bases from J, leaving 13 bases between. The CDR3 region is CASSAAGTPYNEQFF. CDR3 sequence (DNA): TGTGCCAGCAGCGCCGCGGGGACCCCCTACAATGAGCAGTTCTTC.

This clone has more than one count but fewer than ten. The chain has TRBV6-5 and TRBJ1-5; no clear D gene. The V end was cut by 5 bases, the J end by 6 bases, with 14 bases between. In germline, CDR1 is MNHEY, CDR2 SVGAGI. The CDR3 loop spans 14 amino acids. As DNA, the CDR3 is TGTGCCAGCAGTCGGAGCGCAGAAGGTCAGCCCCAGCATTTT. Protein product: CASSRSAEGQPQHF.

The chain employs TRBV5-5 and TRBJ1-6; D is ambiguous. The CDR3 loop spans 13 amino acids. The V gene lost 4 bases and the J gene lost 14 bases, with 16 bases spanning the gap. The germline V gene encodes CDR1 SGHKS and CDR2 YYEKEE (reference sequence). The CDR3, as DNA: TGTGCCAGCAGCGCACAGACGGTTCAATCCCTCCACTTT. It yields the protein CASSAQTVQSLHF.

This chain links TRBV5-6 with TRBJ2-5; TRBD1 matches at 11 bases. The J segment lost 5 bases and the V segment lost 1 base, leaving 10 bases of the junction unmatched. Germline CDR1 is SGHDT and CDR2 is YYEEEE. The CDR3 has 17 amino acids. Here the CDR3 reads CASSLLGQGGRGETQYF. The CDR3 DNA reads TGTGCCAGCAGCTTGTTGGGACAGGGGGGAAGAGGGGAGACCCAGTACTTC.

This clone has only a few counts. The CDR3 DNA reads TGTGCCAGCAGTTTTCCCCCCGGAACAGGGTCCCATGGCTACACCTTC. Its protein is CASSFPPGTGSHGYTF. J is TRBJ1-2 and V is TRBV28, with D possibly being TRBD1 (6 bases). The CDR3 totals 16 residues. The V and J ends lost 3 bases and 6 bases respectively, with 20 bases between them. Germline V gene sequence: CDR1 MDHEN, CDR2 SYDVKM.

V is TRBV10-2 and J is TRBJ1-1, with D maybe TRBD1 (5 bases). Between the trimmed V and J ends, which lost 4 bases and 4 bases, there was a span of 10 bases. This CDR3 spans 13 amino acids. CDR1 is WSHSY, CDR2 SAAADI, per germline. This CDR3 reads CASSAGGGTEAFF. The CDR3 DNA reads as TGCGCCAGCAGTGCGGGGGGGGGCACTGAAGCTTTCTTT.

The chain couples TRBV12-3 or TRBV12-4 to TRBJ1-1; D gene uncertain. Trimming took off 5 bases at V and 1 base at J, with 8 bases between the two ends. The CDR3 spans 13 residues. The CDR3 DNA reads TGTGCCAGCAGTGATGACACGAACACTGAAGCTTTCTTT. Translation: CASSDDTNTEAFF.

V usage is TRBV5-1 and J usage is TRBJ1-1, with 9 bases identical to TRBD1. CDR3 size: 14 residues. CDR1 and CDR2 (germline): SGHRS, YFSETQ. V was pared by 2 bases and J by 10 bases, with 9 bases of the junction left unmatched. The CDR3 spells CASSLGTGNSGAFF. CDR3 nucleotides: TGCGCCAGCAGCTTAGGGACAGGGAATAGCGGAGCTTTCTTT.

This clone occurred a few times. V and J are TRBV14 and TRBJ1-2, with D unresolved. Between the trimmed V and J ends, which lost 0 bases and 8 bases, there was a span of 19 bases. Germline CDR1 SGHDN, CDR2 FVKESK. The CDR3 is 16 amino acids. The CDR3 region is CASSQETNPWGAGYTF. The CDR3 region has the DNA TGTGCCAGCAGCCAAGAAACCAATCCTTGGGGAGCGGGCTACACCTTC.